Shown below are 25 T cell receptor beta chains from a single sample sequenced in a study of cytomegalovirus exposure and HLA in healthy donors. Both 60 Vbeta primers and 13 Jbeta primers went into the PCR. Here immunoSEQ multiplex PCR was the method, and the copy in TCRdb shows in-frame clones only, minus some. The sample records approximately 140,000 clones, 78% being singletons. What was sequenced was PBMCs. The receptors derive from a woman younger than 30 in good health and CMV-seronegative.

The chain couples TRBV6-5 to TRBJ1-5, with 8 bases fitting TRBD1. After removal of 4 bases from V and 4 bases from J, the junction contained 3 bases not matched to a gene. Germline V lookup: CDR1 MNHEY, CDR2 SVGAGI. The CDR3 is 14 residues long. The CDR3 loop is CASSFGQGNQPQHF. The CDR3 nucleotides read TGTGCCAGCAGTTTTGGACAGGGTAATCAGCCCCAGCATTTT.

The rearrangement uses TRBV5-1 and TRBJ2-2, with 9 bases matching TRBD1. V shed 0 bases, J shed 5 bases, and the junction held 8 bases outside the gene matches. This CDR3 has 17 amino acids. Germline assignment: CDR1 SGHRS and CDR2 YFSETQ. This CDR3 is CASSLDVPGTGTGELFF. For the CDR3, the DNA is TGCGCCAGCAGCTTGGATGTACCCGGGACAGGGACCGGGGAGCTGTTTTTT.

The chain uses TRBV18 and TRBJ2-3, with D hard to call. V shed 8 bases and J shed 6 bases, with 9 bases lying between them. CDR3 size: 11 residues. Germline loops: CDR1 KGHSH, CDR2 LQKENI. The CDR3 DNA sequence: TGTGCCAGCAGAGAGTATGATACGCAGTATTTT. It yields the protein CASREYDTQYF.

The chain employs TRBV30 and TRBJ2-7; the match to TRBD2 covers 9 bases. Germline trimming cut 2 bases from V and 7 bases from J; bases unmatched to any gene: 6. CDR1 and CDR2 (germline): GTSNPN, SVGIG (reference sequence). CDR3 length: 13 residues. The CDR3 nucleotides read TGTGCCTGGAGTCGGGCGGGAGGGGGGGAGCAGTACTTC. As protein: CAWSRAGGGEQYF. Together with reference TRBV30 and TRBJ2-7, the CDR3 gives the full variable domain: SQTIHQWPATLVQPVGSPLSLECTVEGTSNPNLYWYRQAAGRGLQLLFYSVGIGQISSEVPQNLSASRPQDRQFILSSKKLLLSDSGFYLCAWSRAGGGEQYFGPGTRLTVT.

The J gene is TRBJ2-7, the V gene TRBV6-5; D is uncertain. The V end lost 6 bases, the J end lost 4 bases, and 16 bases lay between the germline ends. The length of the CDR3 is 14 residues. In germline, CDR1 is MNHEY, CDR2 SVGAGI. CDR3 nucleotide sequence: TGTGCCAGCAGACGACCGGGTCCTGTATACGAGCAGTACTTC. Translation gives CASRRPGPVYEQYF.

This chain joins TRBV10-3 and TRBJ2-2; 7 bases map to TRBD1. V lost 10 bases, J lost 1 base, and 6 bases stayed unmatched. Germline V gene lookup returns CDR1 ENHRY and CDR2 SYGVKD. The CDR3 has 14 amino acids. CDR3 residues: CATQRTGNTGELFF. The CDR3 DNA reads as TGTGCCACCCAAAGGACAGGGAACACCGGGGAGCTGTTTTTT.

In its sample, this clone was seen once. The chain couples TRBV10-3 to TRBJ1-1, with D uncertain. V lost 6 bases and J lost 1, with 15 bases in between. This CDR3 is built from 15 residues. Germline V gene lookup returns CDR1 ENHRY and CDR2 SYGVKD. In DNA, the CDR3 is TGTGCCATCAGAAAAGAATTTACAGAGAACACTGAAGCTTTCTTT. Protein product: CAIRKEFTENTEAFF.

J is TRBJ2-1 and V is TRBV7-6; 11 bases match TRBD2. The CDR3 covers 15 residues. CDR1 is SGHVS and CDR2 is FNYEAQ in the germline V gene. Trimming took 2 bases from V and 8 from J; bases not matched to a gene: 5. CDR3 region: CASSLLAGGLDEQFF. CDR3 in DNA: TGTGCCAGCAGCTTACTAGCGGGAGGCCTGGATGAGCAGTTCTTC.

Regarding this clone: The junction departs from the called germline gene at one end, perhaps through a read error. The chain combines TRBV5-6 with TRBJ2-3, with 13 bases that match TRBD2. The CDR3 length is 15 residues. Germline-derived CDR1 and CDR2 are SGHDT and YYEEEE. The CDR3 DNA follows: TGTGCCAGCAGCTCACTAGATAGGACTAGCGGGAGTAGGGATTTT. Amino acid sequence: CASSSLDRTSGSRDF.

Only a few counts were recorded for this clone. V is TRBV18 and J is TRBJ2-3; a possible D gene is TRBD2 (6 bases). The CDR3 has 17 residues. Germline assignment: CDR1 KGHSH and CDR2 LQKENI. Trimming removed 4 bases at V and 8 bases at J, with 25 bases between. The CDR3 here is CASSRGIRDLQGGTQYF. In DNA, the CDR3 is TGTGCCAGCTCACGCGGGATCCGGGACTTGCAGGGAGGTACGCAGTATTTT.

The chain employs TRBV6-1 and TRBJ2-5; no clear D gene. The germline V gene encodes CDR1 MNHNS and CDR2 SASEGT. The V gene lost 2 bases and the J gene lost 8 bases, with 21 bases spanning the gap. The CDR3 has 16 amino acids. The CDR3 is CASSENPDWKTDTQYF. The DNA of the CDR3 is TGTGCCAGCAGTGAAAACCCAGACTGGAAAACTGATACCCAGTACTTC.

The V gene is TRBV5-4, the J gene TRBJ2-1, with a possible D match to TRBD1 (5 bases). V lost 0 bases and J lost 8, with 6 bases in between. This CDR3 is built from 12 residues. The V gene's germline CDR1 is SGHNT and CDR2 YYREEE (reference sequence). The CDR3: CASSLEGDEQFF. The CDR3 DNA is TGTGCCAGCAGCTTGGAAGGGGATGAGCAGTTCTTC. The variable domain in full, with the rest retrieved from reference TRBV5-4 and TRBJ2-1, is ETGVTQSPTHLIKTRGQQVTLRCSSQSGHNTVSWYQQALGQGPQFIFQYYREEENGRGNFPPRFSGLQFPNYSSELNVNALELDDSALYLCASSLEGDEQFFGPGTRLTVL.

The chain links TRBV25-1 to TRBJ2-7; no firm D call. V gave up 2 bases and J gave up 5 bases, with 10 bases separating them. Germline CDR1 is MGHDK and CDR2 is SYGVNS. The CDR3 has 13 residues. The CDR3 nucleotides are TGTGCCAGCAGTGAAAATCCCCGCGACGAGCAGTACTTC. Residues: CASSENPRDEQYF.

The CDR3 DNA reads as TGTGCCATCAGTGAAGGGACAGGGACGACTGAAGCTTTCTTT. It translates to CAISEGTGTTEAFF. The rearrangement uses TRBV10-3 and TRBJ1-1, with 9 bases matching TRBD1. Germline V gene data show CDR1 as ENHRY and CDR2 as SYGVKD. Trimming removed 3 bases from V and 5 bases from J; junction bases left unmatched: 4. The CDR3 has 14 amino acids.

V usage is TRBV30 and J usage is TRBJ2-7; 8 nucleotides agree with TRBD2. The V gene's germline CDR1 is GTSNPN and CDR2 SVGIG (reference sequence). The CDR3 spans 14 residues. The junction had 8 bases not matched to a gene; V was cut back by 2 bases and J by 5 bases. CDR3 loop: CAWSYGGLGDEQYF. CDR3 in DNA: TGTGCCTGGAGTTACGGGGGACTAGGAGACGAGCAGTACTTC.

The chain uses TRBV11-2 and TRBJ2-1, with D maybe TRBD2 (6 bases). The V gene lost 0 bases and the J gene lost 13 bases, with 10 bases spanning the gap. Germline V gene data show CDR1 as SGHAT and CDR2 as FQNNGV. CDR3 size: 12 residues. CDR3 coding DNA: TGTGCCAGCAGCTTAGATGGGGGGAGACAGTTCTTC. Residues: CASSLDGGRQFF.

This chain joins TRBV30 and TRBJ1-2; D possibly corresponds to TRBD1 (6 bases). CDR1 is GTSNPN, CDR2 SVGIG, per germline (reference sequence). This CDR3 is built from 12 residues. V gave up 1 base and J gave up 7 bases, with 10 bases separating them. As DNA, the CDR3 is TGTGCCTGGAGTGAGACAGGACCTGGCTACACCTTC. Amino acids: CAWSETGPGYTF.

With regard to this clone: The same CDR3 is also encoded by other DNA sequences in this sample. The chain links TRBV15 to TRBJ2-7; 7 positions match TRBD2. V gave up 0 bases and J gave up 1 base; unmatched junction bases: 6. Per germline, CDR1 LNHNV and CDR2 YYDKDF (reference sequence). The CDR3 consists of 16 residues. CDR3 sequence (DNA): TGTGCCACCAGCAGAGATCGGGCTAGCGGTTCCTACGAGCAGTACTTC. Residues: CATSRDRASGSYEQYF.

This chain joins TRBV18 and TRBJ2-2; TRBD1 might be the D (6 bases). The germline V and J ends were trimmed by 6 bases and 4 bases, with 15 bases remaining between them. This CDR3 has 15 residues. The germline CDR1 and CDR2 sequences are KGHSH and LQKENI. This CDR3 reads CASSRDRSGTGELFF. DNA of the CDR3: TGTGCCAGCTCCCGCGACAGGTCGGGCACCGGGGAGCTGTTTTTT. Full variable domain (outside the CDR3, taken from reference TRBV18 and TRBJ2-2): NAGVMQNPRHLVRRRGQEARLRCSPMKGHSHVYWYRQLPEEGLKFMVYLQKENIIDESGMPKERFSAEFPKEGPSILRIQQVVRGDSAAYFCASSRDRSGTGELFFGEGSRLTVL.

The chain recombines TRBV29-1 with TRBJ2-3; no firm D call. Germline V gene lookup returns CDR1 SQVTM and CDR2 ANQGSEA. The CDR3 runs 12 residues. Trimming removed 7 bases from V and 1 base from J, with 9 bases in between. CDR3 nucleotide sequence: TGCAGCGCCGGTCGTGGCACAGATACGCAGTATTTT. Protein sequence: CSAGRGTDTQYF.

V gene TRBV19 combines with J gene TRBJ2-2, with TRBD2 matching 12 bases. CDR3 length: 16 residues. The germline V gene encodes CDR1 LNHDA and CDR2 SQIVND (reference sequence). V dropped 10 bases and J dropped 3; count of bases not matched to a gene: 9. CDR3 sequence: CATTSGRIGDTGELFF. The CDR3 DNA reads as TGTGCCACAACTAGCGGGAGGATCGGGGACACCGGGGAGCTGTTTTTT.

The chain combines TRBV5-6 with TRBJ2-2; D is perhaps TRBD2 (5 bases). V lost 2 bases and J 3 bases, leaving 17 bases between the germline ends. CDR1 SGHDT and CDR2 YYEEEE come from the germline V gene. The CDR3 has 17 residues. CDR3 sequence reads: CASSFMLALWDTGELFF. The CDR3 nucleotides are TGTGCCAGCAGCTTTATGCTAGCTCTATGGGACACCGGGGAGCTGTTTTTT.

V and J are TRBV7-8 and TRBJ2-3, with 8 bases matching TRBD2. J gave up 4 bases and V 5 bases, and 8 bases lay outside the gene matches. The CDR3 spans 15 residues. Germline V gives CDR1 SGHVS, CDR2 FQNEAQ. CDR3 nucleotides: TGTGCCAGCAGCCGCGGGGTAGCGGGATCAGATACGCAGTATTTT. Translated: CASSRGVAGSDTQYF.

The chain employs TRBV5-1 and TRBJ2-1; 16 bases map to TRBD2. The junction had 14 bases not matched to a gene; V was cut back by 2 bases and J by 0 bases. This CDR3 has 22 residues. Germline V gives CDR1 SGHRS, CDR2 YFSETQ. The CDR3 DNA sequence: TGCGCCAGCAGCTTCAGACCGGCAGGGGGGACTAGCGGGAGGGCCTCCTACAATGAGCAGTTCTTC. Amino acid sequence: CASSFRPAGGTSGRASYNEQFF.

CDR3 amino acids: CASSSGENNEQFF. The CDR3 DNA reads as TGTGCCAGCAGCTCGGGAGAAAACAATGAGCAGTTCTTC. The chain combines TRBV7-7 with TRBJ2-1; D may be TRBD2 (6 bases). Germline V gives CDR1 SSHAT, CDR2 FNYEAQ (reference sequence). V was pared by 4 bases and J by 5 bases, with 9 bases between. The CDR3 covers 13 residues. The variable domain in full, with the rest retrieved from reference TRBV7-7 and TRBJ2-1, is GAGVSQSPRYKVTKRGQDVTLRCDPISSHATLYWYQQALGQGPEFLTYFNYEAQPDKSGLPSDRFSAERPEGSISTLTIQRTEQRDSAMYRCASSSGENNEQFFGPGTRLTVL.